Below are 31 T cell receptor beta chains sequenced from a single sample in a study of cytomegalovirus exposure and HLA in healthy donors. It was with 60 Vbeta and 13 Jbeta primers that the PCR ran. Only in-frame clones appear in the TCRdb table, and some are missing; sequencing was by immunoSEQ multiplex PCR. In the table there are about 100,000 clones, 75% to 90% of which are singletons. Material: PBMCs. Source of these receptors: a man aged 25 to 40 in good health and CMV-seronegative.

The rearrangement joins TRBV4-2 to TRBJ2-3; TRBD2 matches 10 bases. This CDR3 spans 16 amino acids. Germline V gene sequence: CDR1 LGHNA, CDR2 YNFKEQ. The V gene end was trimmed by 8 bases and the J gene end by 5 bases; junction bases not matched to a gene: 13. CDR3 loop: CASGIVLAGEEDTQYF. CDR3 in DNA: TGTGCCAGCGGTATCGTCCTAGCGGGAGAAGAAGATACGCAGTATTTT.

V and J are TRBV27 and TRBJ1-2; D is perhaps TRBD1 (6 bases). This CDR3 is built from 17 residues. Germline assignment: CDR1 MNHEY and CDR2 SMNVEV (reference sequence). The V gene lost 4 bases and the J gene lost 4 bases, with 22 bases spanning the gap. The CDR3 sequence: CASSSDGRDNNFYGYTF. The CDR3 DNA sequence: TGTGCCAGCAGTTCCGACGGACGGGACAACAACTTCTATGGCTACACCTTC.

This chain joins TRBV7-9 and TRBJ1-1, with 10 bases matching TRBD1. From germline, CDR1 is SEHNR and CDR2 FQNEAQ (reference sequence). The CDR3 covers 13 residues. V shed 5 bases and J 11 bases; nucleotides not matched to a gene: 8. CDR3 bases: TGTGCCAGCAGCATCGACAGGGGGCGGTGGGCTTTCTTT. As protein: CASSIDRGRWAFF.

This chain uses TRBV5-1 with TRBJ2-7, with 10 bases that match TRBD1. V shed 1 base and J 2 bases; nucleotides not matched to a gene: 3. From germline, CDR1 is SGHRS and CDR2 YFSETQ. This CDR3 has 15 amino acids. CDR3 protein: CASSLTGTGAYEQYF. In nucleotides, the CDR3 is TGCGCCAGCAGCTTGACAGGGACAGGGGCCTACGAGCAGTACTTC.

The chain is built from TRBV5-1 and TRBJ2-1, with D maybe TRBD2 (6 bases). V shed 4 bases and J shed 14 bases, with 19 bases lying between them. Germline V gene sequence: CDR1 SGHRS, CDR2 YFSETQ. This CDR3 comprises 13 residues. The CDR3 DNA follows: TGCGCCAGCAGCCGGGAGCGAGGCGGGGAGGAGTTCTTC. Its protein product is CASSRERGGEEFF.

This chain connects TRBV4-1 to TRBJ2-3; tentative D call: TRBD2 (5 bases). V lost 2 bases, J lost 3 bases, and 18 bases lay in between. This CDR3 has 17 amino acids. From germline, CDR1 is MGHRA and CDR2 YSYEKL. The CDR3 DNA reads TGCGCCAGCAGCCAACCCGGTAGGAGGCATCGAACAGATACGCAGTATTTT. Protein sequence: CASSQPGRRHRTDTQYF.

This clone was detected only once. The rearrangement uses TRBV5-1 and TRBJ2-1, with no clear D. Germline CDR1 SGHRS, CDR2 YFSETQ. The length of the CDR3 is 13 residues. V was trimmed by 0 bases and J by 5 bases, leaving 6 bases between them. CDR3 in amino acids: CASSLDSNNEQFF. The CDR3 DNA sequence: TGCGCCAGCAGCTTGGACAGTAACAATGAGCAGTTCTTC.

This rearrangement joins TRBV6-1 to TRBJ2-5; D not certain. Trimming stripped 5 bases from V and 2 bases from J, with 9 bases between. Germline lookup yields CDR1 MNHNS and CDR2 SASEGT. The CDR3 contains 13 residues. The CDR3 protein is CASSTDIQETQYF. CDR3 in DNA: TGTGCCAGCAGTACCGACATTCAAGAGACCCAGTACTTC.

J is TRBJ1-6 and V is TRBV27; the D is unclear. Trimming left V 4 bases short and J 0 bases short, with 13 bases between. CDR1 is MNHEY and CDR2 is SMNVEV in the germline V gene (reference sequence). This CDR3 spans 17 amino acids. The CDR3 DNA sequence: TGTGCCAGCAGTTCCCGACTCATGAGCTCCTATAATTCACCCCTCCACTTT. Residues: CASSSRLMSSYNSPLHF.

V gene TRBV2 combines with J gene TRBJ2-1; possible D gene TRBD2, 6 bases. The germline CDR1 and CDR2 sequences are SNHLY and FYNNEI. The CDR3 is 17 amino acids. Trimming took off 4 bases at V and 1 base at J, with 17 bases between the two ends. The CDR3 DNA follows: TGTGCCAGCAGTGCAACTCGTGGGGGACTTTCCTACAATGAGCAGTTCTTC. As protein: CASSATRGGLSYNEQFF.

The chain has TRBV5-4 and TRBJ1-2; tentative D call: TRBD1 (5 bases). V lost 1 base and J lost 4, with 17 bases in between. The CDR3 has 16 residues. Germline-derived CDR1 and CDR2 are SGHNT and YYREEE (reference sequence). The CDR3 spells CASSLIFQGGSYGYTF. The DNA of the CDR3 is TGTGCCAGCAGCTTGATTTTTCAGGGAGGGAGCTATGGCTACACCTTC.

J is TRBJ2-2 and V is TRBV7-2, with TRBD1 identical over 10 bases. CDR3 length equals 13 residues. Germline V gives CDR1 SGHTA, CDR2 FQGNSA. J was trimmed by 4 bases and V by 8 bases; bases with no gene match: 1. The CDR3 nucleotides are TGTGCCAGCGGACAGGGGGGCACCGGGGAGCTGTTTTTT. Amino acid sequence: CASGQGGTGELFF.

The rearrangement links TRBV4-2 to TRBJ2-2; the D gene is possibly TRBD2 (7 bases). The CDR3 totals 15 residues. V lost 1 base and J 4 bases, leaving 10 bases between the germline ends. Per germline, CDR1 LGHNA and CDR2 YNFKEQ. This chain's CDR3 is CASSQVGGLTGELFF. As DNA, the CDR3 is TGTGCCAGCAGCCAAGTCGGGGGGCTCACCGGGGAGCTGTTTTTT.

The chain has TRBV4-2 and TRBJ2-1, with D unclear. CDR3 length: 14 amino acids. Germline CDR1 and CDR2: LGHNA and YNFKEQ. V was clipped by 1 base and J by 12 bases, with 16 bases between them. Here the CDR3 DNA reads TGTGCCAGCAGCCAAGCTGAGCCCGGGTTGTCGCAGTTCTTC. As protein: CASSQAEPGLSQFF.

The sample holds one count of this clone. This chain connects TRBV10-3 to TRBJ1-5; TRBD1 might be the D (5 bases). This CDR3 is built from 14 residues. Per the germline V gene, CDR1 is ENHRY and CDR2 is SYGVKD. Deletions cut 8 bases from V and 3 bases from J, with 14 bases between. The CDR3 DNA reads as TGTGCCATCCAGGCCGGGACTCTCAATCAGCCCCAGCATTTT. Translating gives CAIQAGTLNQPQHF.

V gene TRBV14 combines with J gene TRBJ1-3; maybe TRBD1 (6 bases). Per germline, CDR1 SGHDN and CDR2 FVKESK. This CDR3 contains 16 residues. Between the trimmed V and J ends, which lost 1 base and 1 base, there was a span of 11 bases. The DNA of the CDR3 is TGTGCCAGCAGCCAAGCCCCCAGGGGATCTGGAAACACCATATATTTT. Its protein product is CASSQAPRGSGNTIYF.

The chain is built from TRBV28 and TRBJ1-2, with a possible D match to TRBD1 (6 bases). The V gene lost 5 bases and the J gene lost 6 bases, with 13 bases spanning the gap. The CDR3 loop spans 13 amino acids. Germline CDR1 MDHEN, CDR2 SYDVKM. The CDR3 here is CASSTGSGDGYTF. The CDR3 DNA sequence: TGTGCCAGCAGTACAGGGAGCGGGGATGGCTACACCTTC.

This clone has a handful of counts. The chain employs TRBV29-1 and TRBJ1-1, with D possibly matching TRBD1 (5 bases). Trimming left V 2 bases short and J 1 base short, with 5 bases between. There are 12 residues in the CDR3. Germline V gives CDR1 SQVTM, CDR2 ANQGSEA. CDR3 sequence: CSVETGNTEAFF. The CDR3 DNA is TGCAGCGTTGAAACAGGGAACACTGAAGCTTTCTTT.

The chain is built from TRBV7-3 and TRBJ1-2; possibly TRBD1 for D (6 bases). The ends were cut back, 2 bases at V and 8 bases at J, with 15 bases in the middle. The germline V gene has CDR1 SGHTA and CDR2 FQGTGA. This CDR3 is built from 14 residues. Written as DNA, the CDR3 is TGTGCCAGCAGCTTAGGGACAAACCCTTTGGGCTACACCTTC. This gives the protein CASSLGTNPLGYTF.

This clone was recorded only once. V gene TRBV5-1 combines with J gene TRBJ1-1; no clear D gene. Germline values: CDR1 SGHRS, CDR2 YFSETQ. Trimming stripped 4 bases from V and 8 bases from J, with 15 bases between. CDR3 length equals 13 residues. CDR3 sequence: CASSDPTSSEAFF. In nucleotides, the CDR3 is TGCGCCAGCAGCGATCCTACGTCCTCAGAAGCTTTCTTT.

The chain joins TRBV30 to TRBJ2-1; 10 bases match TRBD2. Germline lookup yields CDR1 GTSNPN and CDR2 SVGIG (reference sequence). This CDR3 is built from 16 residues. With 3 bases clipped from V and 8 bases from J, the junction kept 13 bases outside the gene matches. The CDR3: CAWSHNLAGAVHEQFF. The CDR3, as DNA: TGTGCCTGGAGCCACAACCTAGCGGGAGCGGTCCATGAGCAGTTCTTC.

The genes are TRBV5-6 and TRBJ2-1; 9 bases fit TRBD1. The CDR3 loop spans 16 amino acids. Germline V CDR1 and CDR2: SGHDT, YYEEEE. Germline trimming cut 4 bases from V and 3 bases from J; bases unmatched to any gene: 8. CDR3 sequence: CASSLRDRALYNEQFF. CDR3 bases: TGTGCCAGCAGCCTCCGGGACAGGGCCCTCTACAATGAGCAGTTCTTC. Supplemented by reference TRBV5-6 and TRBJ2-1, the full variable domain reads DAGVTQSPTHLIKTRGQQVTLRCSPKSGHDTVSWYQQALGQGPQFIFQYYEEEERQRGNFPDRFSGHQFPNYSSELNVNALLLGDSALYLCASSLRDRALYNEQFFGPGTRLTVL.

The rearrangement uses TRBV5-1 and TRBJ1-5; D might be TRBD1 (6 bases). Trimming removed 10 bases from V and 0 bases from J, with 14 bases in between. The germline V gene has CDR1 SGHRS and CDR2 YFSETQ. The CDR3 length is 14 residues. CDR3 nucleotide sequence: TGCGCCCATAGGGGACAATATAGCAATCAGCCCCAGCATTTT. This sequence encodes CAHRGQYSNQPQHF.

V gene TRBV7-7 combines with J gene TRBJ2-7; maybe TRBD2 (7 bases). CDR1 and CDR2 (germline): SSHAT, FNYEAQ (reference sequence). Trimming removed 5 bases at V and 3 bases at J, with 11 bases between. This CDR3 spans 13 amino acids. CDR3 sequence (DNA): TGTGCCAGCAGCGCGGGGGCGGGCTACGAGCAGTACTTC. Translated: CASSAGAGYEQYF.

The rearrangement links TRBV5-4 to TRBJ2-7; a possible D gene is TRBD1 (6 bases). The CDR3 covers 15 residues. Germline values: CDR1 SGHNT, CDR2 YYREEE (reference sequence). Trimming took 4 bases from V and 0 from J, leaving 14 bases between them. CDR3 sequence: CASSPDRRSSYEQYF. Written as DNA, the CDR3 is TGTGCCAGCAGCCCGGACAGAAGGAGCTCCTACGAGCAGTACTTC. The whole variable domain, filled in from reference TRBV5-4 and TRBJ2-7, reads ETGVTQSPTHLIKTRGQQVTLRCSSQSGHNTVSWYQQALGQGPQFIFQYYREEENGRGNFPPRFSGLQFPNYSSELNVNALELDDSALYLCASSPDRRSSYEQYFGPGTRLTVT.

V gene TRBV2 combines with J gene TRBJ1-5, with D hard to call. This CDR3 comprises 13 residues. Trimming pared 2 bases from V and 5 bases from J, leaving 7 bases between. Germline V CDR1 and CDR2: SNHLY, FYNNEI. CDR3 sequence reads: CASSESRDQPQHF. CDR3 in DNA: TGTGCCAGCAGTGAATCTCGGGATCAGCCCCAGCATTTT.

The rearrangement uses TRBV7-9 and TRBJ2-5, with TRBD2 identical over 10 bases. V dropped 6 bases and J dropped 5; count of bases not matched to a gene: 18. CDR3 length equals 18 residues. Germline V gene lookup returns CDR1 SEHNR and CDR2 FQNEAQ (reference sequence). The CDR3 loop is CASSPWWASGSGGETQYF. The CDR3 nucleotides are TGTGCCAGCAGTCCCTGGTGGGCTAGCGGGAGTGGCGGGGAGACCCAGTACTTC.

This clone has a single count. J is TRBJ1-1 and V is TRBV30; D remains unclear. V lost 7 bases and J 8 bases, leaving 14 bases between the germline ends. This CDR3 spans 11 amino acids. The germline V gene has CDR1 GTSNPN and CDR2 SVGIG (reference sequence). The CDR3 coding sequence is TGTGCCTCCAAGCGGGAAAACGAAGCTTTCTTT. Its protein product is CASKRENEAFF.

This sequence joins TRBV9 and TRBJ2-1; perhaps TRBD1 as D (6 bases). CDR1 SGDLS and CDR2 YYNGEE come from the germline V gene. This CDR3 has 17 amino acids. The V and J ends lost 0 bases and 0 bases respectively, with 13 bases between them. Here the CDR3 reads CASSVAYDRSSYNEQFF. The CDR3 DNA is TGTGCCAGCAGCGTAGCTTACGACAGGAGCTCCTACAATGAGCAGTTCTTC.

The chain employs TRBV27 and TRBJ2-1; D is perhaps TRBD1 (5 bases). The CDR3 runs to 16 residues. Germline values: CDR1 MNHEY, CDR2 SMNVEV (reference sequence). V dropped 4 bases and J dropped 4 bases, with 17 bases sitting between them. DNA of the CDR3: TGTGCCAGCAGTTCCGAGGAGTGGTACAGGTACAATGAGCAGTTCTTC. It translates to CASSSEEWYRYNEQFF.

This chain links TRBV30 with TRBJ1-6; unclear D gene. Germline V CDR1 and CDR2: GTSNPN, SVGIG (reference sequence). V gave up 6 bases and J gave up 0 bases, with 9 bases separating them. CDR3 length: 14 residues. The DNA of the CDR3 is TGTGCCTGCACCCGGAGCTCCTATAATTCACCCCTCCACTTT. Translation: CACTRSSYNSPLHF.